This entry describes one T cell receptor beta chain. These data are taken from a study of T-cell reconstitution after alpha-beta-depleted transplantation in children. CDR1 LGHDT and CDR2 YNNKEL come from the germline V gene (reference sequence). V was cut by 4 bases and J by 6 bases, with 11 bases left in between. This CDR3 has 13 amino acids. Preparation of the TCRbeta library was carried out with unique molecular identifiers. TCRdb fed the PCR reads into MiXCR, producing one record per CDR3 protein. The data contain approximately 640,000 distinct CDR3 sequences, approximately 16% of them singletons.

The rearrangement joins TRBV3-1 to TRBJ2-3; possible D gene TRBD2, 5 bases. The sample in question was PBMCs from the stem cell graft donor, obtained from the stem cell graft. This sequence was found in a human donor who donated a stem cell graft to a child with acute myeloid leukemia. For the CDR3, the DNA is TGTGCCAGCAGCCCCGGGGAAATTGATACGCAGTATTTT. The encoded protein is CASSPGEIDTQYF.